This T cell receptor beta chain appears in the sequencing data of a study of beta chain features in type 1 diabetes. Expressed TCRB transcripts were sequenced because the entire RNA isolate underwent reverse transcription. The data were produced by immunoSEQ multiplex PCR, yet TCRdb's version contains in-frame clones alone and is incomplete. Here the sample spans about 930,000 clones, 17% being singletons. The source is a woman aged 18-29 years in good health. Sequenced: naive CD4+ T cells from blood.

CDR3 region: CASSYRGQGSYEQFF. For the CDR3, the DNA is TGTGCCAGCAGTTATAGGGGACAGGGGAGTTATGAGCAGTTCTTC. This chain connects TRBV6-6 to TRBJ2-1; 10 bases map to TRBD1. CDR3 length: 15 residues. Germline V gives CDR1 MNHNY, CDR2 SVGAGI (reference sequence). J was trimmed by 8 bases and V by 3 bases; bases with no gene match: 7.